Listed below are T cell receptor beta chains from one sample, sequenced in a study of shared clonotypes between healthy human individuals. Using immunoSEQ multiplex PCR, the repertoire was profiled, and TCRdb retains in-frame clones only, with some absent. This sample has about 2.4 million clones, with 90% to 95% found just once. Sequencing was carried out using naive CD4+ T cells sorted from blood. Receptors were obtained from a man aged 18 to 35 in good health. Both conserved end residues are part of each CDR3. D genes are given only for firm matches. Rows may omit the clone size; those that give it use once, few, many or a size class.

v_gene: TRBV5-4
d_gene: -
len: 16
abundance: -
j_gene: TRBJ2-5
CDR3aa: CASSLDGGGDGKTQYF
CDR3nt: TGTGCCAGCAGCTTGGATGGGGGGGGCGATGGTAAGACCCAGTACTTC

v_gene: TRBV5-1
d_gene: -
len: 12
abundance: -
j_gene: TRBJ2-1
CDR3aa: CASSSQGDEQFF
CDR3nt: TGCGCCAGCAGCTCTCAGGGTGATGAGCAGTTCTTC

v_gene: TRBV7-9
d_gene: TRBD2
len: 15
abundance: -
j_gene: TRBJ2-5
CDR3aa: CASSAGTSGRETQYF
CDR3nt: TGTGCCAGCAGCGCCGGGACTAGCGGGAGAGAGACCCAGTACTTC

v_gene: TRBV27
d_gene: TRBD2
len: 16
abundance: -
j_gene: TRBJ2-7
CDR3aa: CASSLGTSGLSYEQYF
CDR3nt: TGTGCCAGCAGTTTAGGGACTAGCGGCCTCTCCTACGAGCAGTACTTC

v_gene: TRBV4-1
d_gene: -
len: 11
abundance: few
j_gene: TRBJ1-2
CDR3aa: CASSQGWGYTF
CDR3nt: TGCGCCAGCAGCCAAGGCTGGGGCTACACCTTC

v_gene: TRBV6-5
d_gene: -
len: 14
abundance: -
j_gene: TRBJ1-6
CDR3aa: CASRTSSYNSPLHF
CDR3nt: TGTGCCAGCAGAACTAGCTCCTATAATTCACCCCTCCACTTT

v_gene: TRBV9
d_gene: -
len: 14
abundance: once
j_gene: TRBJ1-4
CDR3aa: CASSPSGTDEKLFF
CDR3nt: TGTGCCAGCAGCCCCTCGGGGACGGATGAAAAACTGTTTTTT

v_gene: TRBV7-2
d_gene: TRBD2
len: 15
abundance: -
j_gene: TRBJ2-1
CDR3aa: CASSPGGGLYNEQFF
CDR3nt: TGTGCCAGCAGCCCCGGGGGGGGCTTATACAATGAGCAGTTCTTC

v_gene: TRBV18
d_gene: -
len: 14
abundance: -
j_gene: TRBJ1-5
CDR3aa: CASSPARTNQPQHF
CDR3nt: TGTGCCAGCTCACCGGCGAGGACGAATCAGCCCCAGCATTTT

v_gene: TRBV5-1
d_gene: -
len: 15
abundance: -
j_gene: TRBJ2-3
CDR3aa: CASKLQPTGTDTQYF
CDR3nt: TGCGCCAGCAAGCTCCAACCAACGGGCACAGATACGCAGTATTTT

v_gene: TRBV5-4
d_gene: TRBD2
len: 14
abundance: -
j_gene: TRBJ2-5
CDR3aa: CASSPGLVLETQYF
CDR3nt: TGTGCCAGCAGCCCTGGACTAGTGTTGGAGACCCAGTACTTC

v_gene: TRBV2
d_gene: -
len: 14
abundance: -
j_gene: TRBJ1-2
CDR3aa: CASSEGGGNSGYTF
CDR3nt: TGTGCCAGCAGTGAAGGCGGCGGGAACAGTGGCTACACCTTC

v_gene: TRBV11-2
d_gene: -
len: 17
abundance: -
j_gene: TRBJ2-7
CDR3aa: CASSLDPGTRGTYEQYF
CDR3nt: TGTGCCAGCAGCTTAGATCCCGGGACAAGAGGCACTTACGAGCAGTACTTC

v_gene: TRBV28
d_gene: -
len: 15
abundance: -
j_gene: TRBJ2-7
CDR3aa: CASSEGDKSSYEQYF
CDR3nt: TGTGCCAGCAGCGAGGGGGACAAATCCTCCTACGAGCAGTACTTC

v_gene: TRBV4-2
d_gene: TRBD1
len: 13
abundance: -
j_gene: TRBJ1-2
CDR3aa: CASSQQDRDGHTF
CDR3nt: TGTGCCAGCAGCCAACAAGACAGGGATGGGCACACCTTC

v_gene: TRBV18
d_gene: -
len: 13
abundance: once
j_gene: TRBJ2-7
CDR3aa: CASSPLSDYEQYF
CDR3nt: TGTGCCAGCTCACCACTGTCAGACTACGAGCAGTACTTC

v_gene: TRBV19
d_gene: TRBD1
len: 14
abundance: -
j_gene: TRBJ1-6
CDR3aa: CASRGTDYNSPLHF
CDR3nt: TGTGCCAGTAGGGGGACAGATTATAATTCACCCCTCCACTTT

v_gene: TRBV7-2
d_gene: -
len: 14
abundance: -
j_gene: TRBJ2-1
CDR3aa: CASSPRGQYNEQFF
CDR3nt: TGTGCCAGCAGCCCAAGAGGACAGTACAATGAGCAGTTCTTC

v_gene: TRBV21-1
d_gene: -
len: 12
abundance: -
j_gene: TRBJ1-5
CDR3aa: CASSNPHQPQHF
CDR3nt: TGTGCCAGCAGCAACCCCCATCAGCCCCAGCATTTT

v_gene: TRBV11-2
d_gene: -
len: 16
abundance: -
j_gene: TRBJ1-4
CDR3aa: CASSLDSVATNEKLFF
CDR3nt: TGTGCCAGCAGCTTAGATTCGGTTGCAACTAATGAAAAACTGTTTTTT

v_gene: TRBV6-6
d_gene: -
len: 15
abundance: -
j_gene: TRBJ1-5
CDR3aa: CASSGRGGSNQPQHF
CDR3nt: TGTGCCAGCAGTGGTAGAGGGGGTAGCAATCAGCCCCAGCATTTT

v_gene: TRBV18
d_gene: -
len: 14
abundance: -
j_gene: TRBJ1-5
CDR3aa: CASSPASDNQPQHF
CDR3nt: TGTGCCAGCTCACCGGCCTCGGACAATCAGCCCCAGCATTTT

v_gene: TRBV19
d_gene: TRBD1
len: 16
abundance: -
j_gene: TRBJ1-5
CDR3aa: CASSIVQGALKQPQHF
CDR3nt: TGTGCCAGTAGTATCGTACAGGGGGCTTTGAAGCAGCCCCAGCATTTT

v_gene: TRBV19
d_gene: -
len: 13
abundance: -
j_gene: TRBJ2-7
CDR3aa: CASSPQVFHEQYF
CDR3nt: TGTGCCAGTAGTCCCCAAGTCTTCCACGAGCAGTACTTC

v_gene: TRBV2
d_gene: TRBD1
len: 14
abundance: -
j_gene: TRBJ2-3
CDR3aa: CASSRDRAGDTQYF
CDR3nt: TGTGCCAGCAGCCGGGACAGGGCGGGAGATACGCAGTATTTT

v_gene: TRBV2
d_gene: -
len: 12
abundance: once
j_gene: TRBJ1-5
CDR3aa: CASGGNNQPQHF
CDR3nt: TGTGCCAGCGGCGGAAACAATCAGCCCCAGCATTTT

v_gene: TRBV5-1
d_gene: TRBD1
len: 16
abundance: once
j_gene: TRBJ2-3
CDR3aa: CASSLSLQGAADTQYF
CDR3nt: TGCGCCAGCAGCTTGAGCTTACAGGGGGCCGCAGATACGCAGTATTTT

v_gene: TRBV21-1
d_gene: -
len: 17
abundance: -
j_gene: TRBJ2-7
CDR3aa: CASSKAGLAGGNGEQYF
CDR3nt: TGTGCCAGCAGCAAAGCGGGACTAGCGGGAGGGAACGGCGAGCAGTACTTC

v_gene: TRBV12-5
d_gene: -
len: 17
abundance: -
j_gene: TRBJ2-2
CDR3aa: CASGLVLTQGNTGELFF
CDR3nt: TGTGCTAGTGGTTTGGTACTCACTCAGGGAAACACCGGGGAGCTGTTTTTT

v_gene: TRBV19
d_gene: -
len: 16
abundance: -
j_gene: TRBJ2-3
CDR3aa: CASSLPGRLLTDTQYF
CDR3nt: TGTGCCAGTAGTCTACCTGGGAGGCTTCTCACAGATACGCAGTATTTT

v_gene: TRBV27
d_gene: TRBD1
len: 14
abundance: -
j_gene: TRBJ1-1
CDR3aa: CASRVQGASGGAFF
CDR3nt: TGTGCCAGCAGGGTACAGGGGGCCTCCGGGGGAGCTTTCTTT

v_gene: TRBV18
d_gene: TRBD1
len: 14
abundance: -
j_gene: TRBJ2-7
CDR3aa: CASSPQKDRGEQYF
CDR3nt: TGTGCCAGCTCACCGCAAAAGGACAGGGGCGAGCAGTACTTC

v_gene: TRBV30
d_gene: TRBD1
len: 14
abundance: -
j_gene: TRBJ1-5
CDR3aa: CAWRQGQSNQPQHF
CDR3nt: TGTGCCTGGAGACAGGGGCAGAGCAATCAGCCCCAGCATTTT

v_gene: TRBV5-1
d_gene: -
len: 12
abundance: -
j_gene: TRBJ2-7
CDR3aa: CASSQGTYEQYF
CDR3nt: TGCGCCAGCAGTCAGGGGACCTACGAGCAGTACTTC

v_gene: TRBV6-1
d_gene: -
len: 15
abundance: -
j_gene: TRBJ2-7
CDR3aa: CASSERRQPSYEQYF
CDR3nt: TGTGCCAGCAGTGAAAGGCGGCAGCCTTCCTACGAGCAGTACTTC

v_gene: TRBV5-1
d_gene: -
len: 15
abundance: few
j_gene: TRBJ2-2
CDR3aa: CASSLAPGVTGELFF
CDR3nt: TGCGCCAGCAGCTTGGCCCCAGGGGTGACCGGGGAGCTGTTTTTT

v_gene: TRBV4-1
d_gene: TRBD1
len: 13
abundance: -
j_gene: TRBJ1-6
CDR3aa: CASGGTEDSPLHF
CDR3nt: TGCGCCAGCGGCGGGACAGAGGATTCACCCCTCCACTTT

v_gene: TRBV5-1
d_gene: TRBD1
len: 14
abundance: -
j_gene: TRBJ1-1
CDR3aa: CASSLRDRATEAFF
CDR3nt: TGCGCCAGCAGCTTGCGGGACAGGGCCACTGAAGCTTTCTTT

v_gene: TRBV9
d_gene: -
len: 15
abundance: -
j_gene: TRBJ2-1
CDR3aa: CASSARISSYNEQFF
CDR3nt: TGTGCCAGCAGCGCCCGTATTAGCTCCTACAATGAGCAGTTCTTC

v_gene: TRBV5-1
d_gene: TRBD1
len: 14
abundance: -
j_gene: TRBJ1-2
CDR3aa: CASSPGTGDRGYTF
CDR3nt: TGCGCCAGCAGCCCCGGGACAGGGGATCGCGGCTACACCTTC

v_gene: TRBV5-1
d_gene: TRBD1
len: 14
abundance: -
j_gene: TRBJ2-5
CDR3aa: CASSRQGPGETQYF
CDR3nt: TGCGCCAGCAGCCGACAGGGCCCTGGGGAGACCCAGTACTTC

v_gene: TRBV19
d_gene: -
len: 11
abundance: -
j_gene: TRBJ1-3
CDR3aa: CASSVADTIYF
CDR3nt: TGTGCCAGTAGTGTTGCGGACACCATATATTTT

v_gene: TRBV19
d_gene: TRBD1
len: 16
abundance: -
j_gene: TRBJ2-5
CDR3aa: CASRPLQGGIQETQYF
CDR3nt: TGTGCCAGTAGGCCCCTACAGGGGGGCATCCAAGAGACCCAGTACTTC

v_gene: TRBV5-1
d_gene: -
len: 12
abundance: -
j_gene: TRBJ2-1
CDR3aa: CASSWGLNEQFF
CDR3nt: TGCGCCAGCAGCTGGGGACTCAATGAGCAGTTCTTC

v_gene: TRBV6-6
d_gene: -
len: 13
abundance: -
j_gene: TRBJ1-1
CDR3aa: CASSAQVNTEAFF
CDR3nt: TGTGCCAGCAGTGCCCAGGTGAACACTGAAGCTTTCTTT

v_gene: TRBV29-1
d_gene: -
len: 11
abundance: once
j_gene: TRBJ2-1
CDR3aa: CSVGGVDEQFF
CDR3nt: TGCAGCGTTGGAGGAGTGGATGAGCAGTTCTTC

v_gene: TRBV4-2
d_gene: TRBD1
len: 15
abundance: -
j_gene: TRBJ2-4
CDR3aa: CASSQDADRSNIQYF
CDR3nt: TGTGCCAGCAGCCAAGATGCGGACAGGAGCAACATTCAGTACTTC

v_gene: TRBV10-3
d_gene: TRBD2
len: 16
abundance: once
j_gene: TRBJ2-7
CDR3aa: CAISPSSGGGIYEQYF
CDR3nt: TGTGCCATCAGCCCTAGTTCGGGCGGGGGTATATACGAGCAGTACTTC

v_gene: TRBV6-5
d_gene: TRBD2
len: 13
abundance: -
j_gene: TRBJ2-7
CDR3aa: CASSRGAGEEQYF
CDR3nt: TGTGCCAGCAGCCGGGGTGCGGGGGAAGAGCAGTACTTC

v_gene: TRBV11-2
d_gene: -
len: 13
abundance: once
j_gene: TRBJ1-5
CDR3aa: CASSSYSNQPQHF
CDR3nt: TGTGCCAGCAGCTCATACAGCAATCAGCCCCAGCATTTT

v_gene: TRBV5-1
d_gene: -
len: 17
abundance: once
j_gene: TRBJ2-2
CDR3aa: CASSRGSAFANTGELFF
CDR3nt: TGCGCCAGCAGCCGAGGTTCAGCGTTCGCGAACACCGGGGAGCTGTTTTTT

v_gene: TRBV2
d_gene: -
len: 15
abundance: -
j_gene: TRBJ2-7
CDR3aa: CASSDWTVDSYEQYF
CDR3nt: TGTGCCAGCAGTGATTGGACGGTCGACTCCTACGAGCAGTACTTC

v_gene: TRBV18
d_gene: TRBD2
len: 15
abundance: -
j_gene: TRBJ2-5
CDR3aa: CASSPSGETQETQYF
CDR3nt: TGTGCCAGCTCACCGAGCGGGGAAACCCAAGAGACCCAGTACTTC

v_gene: TRBV2
d_gene: -
len: 14
abundance: -
j_gene: TRBJ2-7
CDR3aa: CASSQRVTSHEQYF
CDR3nt: TGTGCCAGCAGTCAGAGGGTCACCTCCCACGAGCAGTACTTC

v_gene: TRBV2
d_gene: TRBD1
len: 13
abundance: -
j_gene: TRBJ2-7
CDR3aa: CASQGVGIYEQYF
CDR3nt: TGTGCCAGCCAGGGGGTGGGGATCTACGAGCAGTACTTC

v_gene: TRBV2
d_gene: -
len: 11
abundance: -
j_gene: TRBJ1-2
CDR3aa: CASRFRDGYTF
CDR3nt: TGTGCCAGCCGCTTCAGGGATGGCTACACCTTC

v_gene: TRBV7-9
d_gene: TRBD2
len: 15
abundance: -
j_gene: TRBJ2-7
CDR3aa: CASSLIAGGMYEQYF
CDR3nt: TGTGCCAGCAGCTTAATAGCGGGAGGGATGTACGAGCAGTACTTC

v_gene: TRBV27
d_gene: -
len: 13
abundance: -
j_gene: TRBJ1-3
CDR3aa: CASSPHGGNTIYF
CDR3nt: TGTGCCAGCAGTCCCCATGGCGGAAACACCATATATTTT

v_gene: TRBV6-5
d_gene: -
len: 13
abundance: -
j_gene: TRBJ2-7
CDR3aa: CASSSAISAEQYF
CDR3nt: TGTGCCAGCAGTTCCGCGATATCGGCCGAGCAGTACTTC

v_gene: TRBV19
d_gene: TRBD2
len: 16
abundance: -
j_gene: TRBJ2-1
CDR3aa: CASSLRTSGGADEQFF
CDR3nt: TGTGCCAGTAGTCTCAGGACTAGCGGGGGGGCGGATGAGCAGTTCTTC